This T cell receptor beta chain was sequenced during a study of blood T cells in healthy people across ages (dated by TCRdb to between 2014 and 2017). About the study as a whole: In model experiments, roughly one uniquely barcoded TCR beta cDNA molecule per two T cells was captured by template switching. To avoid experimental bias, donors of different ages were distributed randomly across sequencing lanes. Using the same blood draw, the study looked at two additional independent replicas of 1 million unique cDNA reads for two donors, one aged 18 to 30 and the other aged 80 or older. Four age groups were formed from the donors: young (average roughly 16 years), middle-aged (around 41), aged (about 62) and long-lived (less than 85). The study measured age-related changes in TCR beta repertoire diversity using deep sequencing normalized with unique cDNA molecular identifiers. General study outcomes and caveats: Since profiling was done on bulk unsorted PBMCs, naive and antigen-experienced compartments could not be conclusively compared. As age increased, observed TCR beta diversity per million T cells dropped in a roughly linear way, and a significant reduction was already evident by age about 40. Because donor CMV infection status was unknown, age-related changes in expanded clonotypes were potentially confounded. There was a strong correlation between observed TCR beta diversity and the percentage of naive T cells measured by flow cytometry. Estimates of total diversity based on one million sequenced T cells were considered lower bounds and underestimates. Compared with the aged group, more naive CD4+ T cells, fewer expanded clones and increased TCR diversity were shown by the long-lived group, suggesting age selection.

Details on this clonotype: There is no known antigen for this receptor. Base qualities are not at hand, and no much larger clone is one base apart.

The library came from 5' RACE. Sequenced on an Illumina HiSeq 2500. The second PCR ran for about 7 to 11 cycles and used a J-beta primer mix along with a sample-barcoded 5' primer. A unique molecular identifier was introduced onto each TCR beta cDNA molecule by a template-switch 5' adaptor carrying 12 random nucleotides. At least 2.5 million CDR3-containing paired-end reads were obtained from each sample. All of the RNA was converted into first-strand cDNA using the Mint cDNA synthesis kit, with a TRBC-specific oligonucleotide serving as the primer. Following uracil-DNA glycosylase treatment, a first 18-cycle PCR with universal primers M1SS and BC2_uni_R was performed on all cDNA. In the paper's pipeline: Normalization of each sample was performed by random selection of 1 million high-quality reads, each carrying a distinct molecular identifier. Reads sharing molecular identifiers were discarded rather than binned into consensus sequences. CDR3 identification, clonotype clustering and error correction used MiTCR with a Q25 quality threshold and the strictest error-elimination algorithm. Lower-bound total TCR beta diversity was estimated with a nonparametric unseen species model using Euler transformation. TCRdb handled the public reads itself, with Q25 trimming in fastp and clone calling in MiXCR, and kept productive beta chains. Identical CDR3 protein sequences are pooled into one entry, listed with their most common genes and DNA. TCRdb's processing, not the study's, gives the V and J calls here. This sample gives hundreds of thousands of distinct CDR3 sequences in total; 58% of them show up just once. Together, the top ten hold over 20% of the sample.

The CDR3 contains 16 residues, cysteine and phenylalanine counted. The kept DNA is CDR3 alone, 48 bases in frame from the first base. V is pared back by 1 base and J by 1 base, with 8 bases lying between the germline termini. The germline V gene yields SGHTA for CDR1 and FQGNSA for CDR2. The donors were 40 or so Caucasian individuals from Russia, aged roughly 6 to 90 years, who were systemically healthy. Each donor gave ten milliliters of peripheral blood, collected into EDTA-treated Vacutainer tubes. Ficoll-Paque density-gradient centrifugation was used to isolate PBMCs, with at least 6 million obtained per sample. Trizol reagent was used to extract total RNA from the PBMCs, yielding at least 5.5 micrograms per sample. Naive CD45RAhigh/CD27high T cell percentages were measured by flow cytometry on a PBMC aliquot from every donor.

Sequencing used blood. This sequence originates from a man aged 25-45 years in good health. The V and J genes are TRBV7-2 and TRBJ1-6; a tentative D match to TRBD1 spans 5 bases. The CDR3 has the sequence CASSLEWGSYNSPLHF. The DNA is TGTGCCAGCAGCTTAGAGTGGGGGTCCTATAATTCACCCCTCCACTTT.